What follows are 3 T cell receptor beta chains derived from one specimen sequenced in a study of a mutant IDH1 vaccine in newly diagnosed glioma. Method: immunoSEQ multiplex PCR; TCRdb's copy keeps in-frame clones and lacks some. The data contain about 66,000 clones, 70% to 90% of them singletons. Time point denoted: baseline, week 1 (first vaccination visit). The sample's treatment: pre-vaccination baseline after standard-of-care therapy. The specimen was PBMCs, collected from a glioma patient treated with radiotherapy, temozolomide or both. These receptors originate from a man under 40 with glioma.

The chain couples TRBV7-2 to TRBJ1-2; D unresolved. Trimming took 0 bases from V and 4 from J, leaving 12 bases between them. The CDR3 has 15 amino acids. The germline CDR1 and CDR2 sequences are SGHTA and FQGNSA. This chain's CDR3 is CASSLAAGTSYGYTF. The CDR3 coding sequence is TGTGCCAGCAGCTTAGCCGCAGGAACAAGCTATGGCTACACCTTC.

The chain recombines TRBV28 with TRBJ1-1; D uncertain. Trimming removed 8 bases at V and 6 bases at J, with 16 bases between. Germline values: CDR1 MDHEN, CDR2 SYDVKM. The CDR3 is made up of 13 amino acids. The CDR3 bases are TGTGCCAGCGTTTCCCACGAGAGGGCTGAAGCTTTCTTT. Its translation: CASVSHERAEAFF.

The chain employs TRBV29-1 and TRBJ2-7, with TRBD1 identical over 11 bases. V was pared by 1 base and J by 3 bases, with 2 bases of the junction left unmatched. The germline V gene has CDR1 SQVTM and CDR2 ANQGSEA. The CDR3 is 14 residues long. The CDR3 DNA follows: TGCAGCGTTGAAGGCGGGACAGGGGGCTACGAGCAGTACTTC. This gives the protein CSVEGGTGGYEQYF.